The T cell receptor (beta chain) described here comes from a study of shared clonotypes between healthy human individuals. A remark on this clone: Its specificity is not known.

CDR1 SEHNR and CDR2 FQNEAQ come from the germline V gene (reference sequence). There are 15 residues in the CDR3. Trimming removed 3 bases at V and 0 bases at J, with 10 bases between. The protocol was immunoSEQ multiplex PCR, while the TCRdb copy is restricted to in-frame clones and leaves out a portion. Of a few million clones in the sample, less than 95% were seen once. Study findings and constraints: Lower generation probabilities were found for non-shared clonotypes than for those shared by all four donors.

Sequencing was done on a sample of naive CD4+ T cells from PBMCs. The subset: CD45RA+ positively selected. The V call is TRBV7-9, the J call TRBJ2-3, with D possibly matching TRBD1 (6 bases). This clonotype was sampled from a man younger than 30 in good health. Some clones in this sample may be carry-over from other donors' samples. CDR3 in amino acids: CASSFTQGSTDTQYF. Here the CDR3 DNA reads TGTGCCAGCAGCTTTACGCAGGGGAGCACAGATACGCAGTATTTT.